A single sample is the source of the 18 T cell receptor beta chains below, sequenced in a study of control samples from healthy donors and cancer patients. Libraries were prepared by immunoSEQ multiplex PCR; TCRdb keeps only in-frame clonotypes and omits some of them. The sample gives 190,000 or so clones, 90% to 95% of which show up once; over 1.1% is in the top ten. The sequencing input was blood. Source of these receptors: a young man in good health.

The chain links TRBV18 to TRBJ1-2; TRBD1 might be the D (5 bases). The germline CDR1 and CDR2 sequences are KGHSH and LQKENI. V gave up 4 bases and J gave up 4 bases, with 16 bases separating them. The CDR3 spans 15 residues. The CDR3 loop reads CASSLPNRQPYGYTF. The DNA of the CDR3 is TGTGCCAGCTCACTGCCTAATAGACAGCCCTATGGCTACACCTTC.

The chain employs TRBV6-5 and TRBJ1-2; 8 bases are a match to TRBD1. CDR3 length: 14 amino acids. V shed 7 bases, J shed 3 bases, and the junction held 7 bases outside the gene matches. The V gene's germline CDR1 is MNHEY and CDR2 SVGAGI. The CDR3 loop reads CASIPGGADYGYTF. The CDR3 DNA sequence: TGTGCCAGCATCCCAGGGGGCGCGGACTATGGCTACACCTTC.

The chain joins TRBV29-1 to TRBJ1-1; no clear D gene. CDR1 SQVTM and CDR2 ANQGSEA come from the germline V gene. The CDR3 covers 13 residues. V was trimmed by 6 bases and J by 1 base, leaving 12 bases between them. The CDR3 nucleotides are TGCAGCGTAATCGCATACGCGAACACTGAAGCTTTCTTT. Residues: CSVIAYANTEAFF.

The V gene is TRBV29-1, the J gene TRBJ2-7; D not resolved. Germline values: CDR1 SQVTM, CDR2 ANQGSEA. The V end was cut by 1 base, the J end by 4 bases, with 8 bases between. The CDR3 loop spans 12 amino acids. The CDR3: CSVEVGSYEQYF. CDR3 DNA: TGCAGCGTTGAAGTAGGCAGTTACGAGCAGTACTTC.

The V gene is TRBV5-6, the J gene TRBJ1-2; D gene unclear. The CDR3 loop spans 13 amino acids. CDR1 is SGHDT and CDR2 is YYEEEE in the germline V gene. Trimming cost V 5 bases and J 4 bases, with 12 bases left between them. The CDR3: CASRRALIYGYTF. The CDR3 region has the DNA TGTGCCAGCAGGCGGGCGCTCATCTATGGCTACACCTTC.

The chain has TRBV7-9 and TRBJ1-2, with TRBD1 identical over 8 bases. Trimming cost V 1 base and J 6 bases; bases outside gene matches: 4. Germline CDR1 is SEHNR and CDR2 is FQNEAQ (reference sequence). This CDR3 is built from 14 residues. The CDR3 is CASSLGTGPNGYTF. The CDR3 nucleotides are TGTGCCAGCAGCTTAGGGACAGGGCCTAATGGCTACACCTTC.

This sequence joins TRBV30 and TRBJ1-1, with 8 bases aligning to TRBD1. The trim removed 5 bases at V and 4 bases at J, leaving 15 bases unmatched. The germline CDR1 and CDR2 sequences are GTSNPN and SVGIG (reference sequence). The CDR3 covers 16 residues. CDR3 coding DNA: TGTGCCTGGGTTAACGCAGGGGGCTTTTTCGGCACTGAAGCTTTCTTT. As protein: CAWVNAGGFFGTEAFF. The entire variable domain, with the rest obtained from reference TRBV30 and TRBJ1-1, is as follows: SQTIHQWPATLVQPVGSPLSLECTVEGTSNPNLYWYRQAAGRGLQLLFYSVGIGQISSEVPQNLSASRPQDRQFILSSKKLLLSDSGFYLCAWVNAGGFFGTEAFFGQGTRLTVV.

The chain recombines TRBV5-1 with TRBJ2-1; no clear D gene. The CDR3 length is 15 residues. Germline V CDR1 and CDR2: SGHRS, YFSETQ. V lost 2 bases, J lost 3 bases, and 12 bases lay in between. The CDR3 loop is CASSFQRDHYNEQFF. Written as DNA, the CDR3 is TGCGCCAGCAGCTTTCAGCGCGACCACTACAATGAGCAGTTCTTC.

The rearrangement links TRBV15 to TRBJ2-5; the D is unclear. The CDR3 spans 12 residues. Germline assignment: CDR1 LNHNV and CDR2 YYDKDF (reference sequence). With 0 bases removed from V and 5 bases from J, the gap between germline ends came to 4 bases. The CDR3 here is CATSRDFETQYF. The DNA for the CDR3 is TGTGCCACCAGCAGAGATTTCGAGACCCAGTACTTC.

V usage is TRBV11-1 and J usage is TRBJ2-2, with 7 bases lining up with TRBD2. The CDR3 has 14 amino acids. V was pared by 6 bases and J by 7 bases, with 8 bases of the junction left unmatched. From germline, CDR1 is SGHAT and CDR2 FQDESV (reference sequence). The CDR3 DNA is TGTGCCAGCAGGGCAGCGGGATACCGCGGGGAGCTGTTTTTT. Protein product: CASRAAGYRGELFF.

This chain links TRBV7-2 with TRBJ2-3; D uncertain. CDR3 length equals 15 residues. Germline CDR1 SGHTA, CDR2 FQGNSA. Trimming took 1 base from V and 2 from J, leaving 10 bases between them. The CDR3 loop is CASSLGQGITDTQYF. The CDR3 DNA follows: TGTGCCAGCAGCTTAGGTCAAGGGATCACAGATACGCAGTATTTT.

This sequence joins TRBV5-1 and TRBJ2-7; TRBD2 matches 9 bases. Unmatched junction bases numbered 9, after V lost 2 bases and J lost 0 bases. The CDR3 has 17 residues. The germline gives CDR1 SGHRS, CDR2 YFSETQ. This chain's CDR3 is CASSFRSGGFNSYEQYF. The CDR3 region has the DNA TGCGCCAGCAGCTTTCGTAGCGGGGGATTCAACTCCTACGAGCAGTACTTC.

The chain uses TRBV5-1 and TRBJ2-2; the D gene is possibly TRBD1 (6 bases). The CDR3 spans 14 residues. The germline gives CDR1 SGHRS, CDR2 YFSETQ. Trimming removed 3 bases at V and 2 bases at J, with 8 bases between. The CDR3 is CASSSGQNTGELFF. The DNA of the CDR3 is TGCGCCAGCAGCTCGGGACAAAACACCGGGGAGCTGTTTTTT.

The chain employs TRBV5-4 and TRBJ1-1; no clear D. CDR1 is SGHNT and CDR2 is YYREEE in the germline V gene (reference sequence). The CDR3 consists of 13 residues. The V end was cut by 4 bases, the J end by 0 bases, with 7 bases between. CDR3: CASSVTVNTEAFF. The CDR3 coding sequence is TGTGCCAGCAGCGTCACAGTGAACACTGAAGCTTTCTTT.

The chain has TRBV6-1 and TRBJ1-1, with 9 bases aligning to TRBD1. Germline CDR1 MNHNS, CDR2 SASEGT. The CDR3 has 15 residues. V was pared by 2 bases and J by 6 bases, with 7 bases of the junction left unmatched. CDR3 region: CASSEIVGQGSEAFF. DNA for the CDR3: TGTGCCAGCAGTGAAATCGTGGGACAGGGTTCTGAAGCTTTCTTT.

The chain carries TRBV24-1 and TRBJ2-3; D possibly corresponds to TRBD1 (6 bases). Germline V lookup: CDR1 KGHDR, CDR2 SFDVKD. The CDR3 runs 18 residues. Trimming stripped 4 bases from V and 1 base from J, with 20 bases between. The DNA of the CDR3 is TGTGCCACCAGTGACCCAGGGACATCTCACAGGGGCACAGATACGCAGTATTTT. This codes for CATSDPGTSHRGTDTQYF.

This sequence joins TRBV6-6 and TRBJ1-3; D possibly corresponds to TRBD1 (5 bases). Deletions cut 5 bases from V and 4 bases from J, with 21 bases between. The CDR3 covers 17 residues. Germline V gene data show CDR1 as MNHNY and CDR2 as SVGAGI (reference sequence). CDR3 loop: CASSPKPGLRVGNTIYF. In DNA, the CDR3 is TGTGCCAGCAGTCCAAAACCGGGACTACGGGTGGGAAACACCATATATTTT.

The genes are TRBV11-1 and TRBJ2-7; 8 bases match TRBD2. Trimming took 2 bases from V and 6 from J; bases not matched to a gene: 12. CDR1 is SGHAT, CDR2 FQDESV, per germline (reference sequence). CDR3 length equals 16 residues. The CDR3, as DNA: TGTGCCAGCAGCTTACGCCGCGGGGGGCCTCCGTTCGAGCAGTACTTC. Translation: CASSLRRGGPPFEQYF.